Shown below are 31 T cell receptor beta chains from a single sample sequenced in a study of blood T cells in healthy people across ages. Primers used in a second PCR of about 7 to 12 cycles were a sample-barcoded 5' primer and a J-beta primer mix. Using its own MiXCR run on the 5' RACE reads, TCRdb lists one record per CDR3 protein. There are some 1.6 million distinct CDR3 sequences in the sample; 30% to 40% occur only once, and roughly 12% lies in the top ten. Material: blood. These receptors all come from a woman aged 25 to 45 in good health.

This clonotype was counted many times. V gene TRBV4-2 combines with J gene TRBJ1-6, with a weak D call TRBD1 (6 bases). This CDR3 is 12 amino acids long. Looked up from germline, CDR1 is LGHNA and CDR2 is YNFKEQ. The V end was cut by 3 bases, the J end by 10 bases, with 7 bases between. For the CDR3, the DNA is TGTGCCAGCAGCCAGGACAGCTCACCCCTCCACTTT. Amino acid sequence: CASSQDSSPLHF.

The chain couples TRBV6-2 or TRBV6-3 to TRBJ2-6; 11 bases line up with TRBD2. The CDR3 has 21 amino acids. J gave up 0 bases and V 4 bases, and 14 bases lay outside the gene matches. Per germline, CDR1 MNHEY and CDR2 SVGEGT. The CDR3 bases are TGTGCCAGCAGTTCAAGTACCGGGACTAGCGGATTCCACTCTGGGGCCAACGTCCTGACTTTC. Protein product: CASSSSTGTSGFHSGANVLTF.

This clonotype was detected a few times. The gene calls are TRBV20-1 and TRBJ2-1; 8 nucleotides align to TRBD2. The CDR3 runs to 13 residues. Germline loops: CDR1 DFQATT, CDR2 SNEGSKA (reference sequence). After removal of 5 bases from V and 7 bases from J, the junction contained 7 bases not matched to a gene. CDR3 in amino acids: CSAGRGARNEQFF. The CDR3 DNA follows: TGCAGTGCTGGGCGGGGGGCTAGGAATGAGCAGTTCTTC.

This sequence joins TRBV5-1 and TRBJ1-1; D not certain. The germline V gene encodes CDR1 SGHRS and CDR2 YFSETQ. The CDR3 extends over 12 amino acids. V was shortened by 3 bases and J by 7 bases, with 10 bases between the two germline ends. CDR3 sequence reads: CASSSQKGEAFF. For the CDR3, the DNA is TGCGCCAGCAGCTCCCAAAAGGGTGAAGCTTTCTTT.

About this clonotype itself: One base away lies a much larger clone, so this may be a sequencing read error. The genes are TRBV11-1 and TRBJ2-3; 8 bases are shared with TRBD2. The CDR3 runs to 17 residues. CDR1 and CDR2 (germline): SGHAT, FQDESV (reference sequence). After removal of 3 bases from V and 5 bases from J, the junction contained 13 bases not matched to a gene. This chain's CDR3 is CASSFYTGGAGGDTQYF. As DNA, the CDR3 is TGTGCCAGCAGCTTTTATACGGGGGGGGCTGGCGGAGATACGCAGTATTTT.

This chain joins TRBV3-1 and TRBJ2-2, with a possible D match to TRBD1 (6 bases). The CDR3 loop spans 16 amino acids. The V end was cut by 1 base, the J end by 3 bases, with 12 bases between. The germline CDR1 and CDR2 sequences are LGHDT and YNNKEL (reference sequence). The CDR3 sequence is CASSQVTGRDTGELFF. The CDR3 DNA follows: TGTGCCAGCAGCCAAGTAACAGGGCGGGACACCGGGGAGCTGTTTTTT.

The chain has TRBV5-4 and TRBJ2-3; 14 positions agree with TRBD2. CDR1 is SGHNT, CDR2 YYREEE, per germline (reference sequence). V trimming: 4 bases; J trimming: 6 bases; junction bases outside the gene matches: 7. CDR3 length: 16 amino acids. DNA for the CDR3: TGTGCCAGCAGCGCCGGGACTAGCGGGAGATTGGATACGCAGTATTTT. It codes for CASSAGTSGRLDTQYF.

There are a few counts of this clonotype. The rearrangement links TRBV10-3 to TRBJ2-2; tentatively, D is TRBD1 (5 bases). Germline CDR1 reads ENHRY; CDR2 reads SYGVKD. The CDR3 length is 14 residues. Trimming cost V 4 bases and J 6 bases, with 12 bases left between them. The CDR3 DNA is TGTGCCATCAGTGGGCCGCAGGGTTCCGGGGAGCTGTTTTTT. This translates into CAISGPQGSGELFF.

This clonotype was seen only a few times. The V call is TRBV5-1, the J call TRBJ2-5; no clear D gene. V was pared by 0 bases and J by 2 bases, with 17 bases between. In germline, CDR1 is SGHRS, CDR2 YFSETQ. There are 17 residues in the CDR3. The CDR3 region has the DNA TGCGCCAGCAGCTTGGGGTCTCCACAGCTTAGACAAGAGACCCAGTACTTC. Residues: CASSLGSPQLRQETQYF.

A few counts support this clonotype. V is TRBV12-3 or TRBV12-4 and J is TRBJ2-3; 7 positions agree with TRBD2. V shed 3 bases and J 2 bases; nucleotides not matched to a gene: 11. This CDR3 is built from 17 residues. The CDR3 here is CASSFPQSGESTDTQYF. CDR3 bases: TGTGCCAGCAGTTTTCCCCAAAGCGGGGAGTCCACAGATACGCAGTATTTT.

Of note for this clonotype: This clone may be a read error of a much larger clone one base away. V and J are TRBV4-1 and TRBJ2-5; no reliable D call. There are 8 residues in the CDR3. CDR1 MGHRA and CDR2 YSYEKL come from the germline V gene. Trimming stripped 10 bases from V and 11 bases from J, with 8 bases between. CDR3 in amino acids: CATLGQYF. In nucleotides, the CDR3 is TGCGCCACCCTCGGGCAGTACTTC.

This clonotype was found many times. The rearrangement links TRBV7-9 to TRBJ1-2; D not resolved. Trimming stripped 5 bases from V and 6 bases from J, with 10 bases between. The CDR3 covers 12 residues. CDR1 SEHNR and CDR2 FQNEAQ come from the germline V gene (reference sequence). The CDR3 coding sequence is TGTGCCAGCAGCCTAGTGGAGGATGGCTACACCTTC. This codes for CASSLVEDGYTF.

CDR3 loop: CSATHDTQYF. The CDR3 nucleotides read TGCAGTGCCACCCACGATACGCAGTATTTT. The genes are TRBV20-1 and TRBJ2-3, with D unclear. Germline V CDR1 and CDR2: DFQATT, SNEGSKA (reference sequence). The CDR3 runs 10 residues. Deletions cut 6 bases from V and 6 bases from J, with 7 bases between.

The chain recombines TRBV5-1 with TRBJ2-1, with D possibly TRBD1 on 6 matching bases. CDR3 length: 14 amino acids. CDR1 is SGHRS, CDR2 YFSETQ, per germline. The V end lost 5 bases, the J end lost 10 bases, and 19 bases lay between the germline ends. The CDR3, as DNA: TGCGCCAGCAGTCCTCTCGGAAGGGGGATCGAGCAGTTCTTC. Translating gives CASSPLGRGIEQFF. Looking up the rest from reference TRBV5-1 and TRBJ2-1 gives the full variable domain: KAGVTQTPRYLIKTRGQQVTLSCSPISGHRSVSWYQQTPGQGLQFLFEYFSETQRNKGNFPGRFSGRQFSNSRSEMNVSTLELGDSALYLCASSPLGRGIEQFFGPGTRLTVL.

This clonotype occurred a few times. Its ends do not fully match the called genes, so a read error is possible. This chain uses TRBV12-3 or TRBV12-4 with TRBJ2-1; a weak D match, TRBD2 (6 bases). The CDR3 has 13 amino acids. As DNA, the CDR3 is TGTGCCAGCTCCAATGAGGGAGGTAATGAGCGGTTCTTC. Its translation: CASSNEGGNERFF.

There are a few counts of this clonotype. The rearrangement uses TRBV28 and TRBJ2-4; D unclear. The germline V and J ends were trimmed by 3 bases and 3 bases, with 15 bases remaining between them. Germline V gene sequence: CDR1 MDHEN, CDR2 SYDVKM. The CDR3 loop spans 16 amino acids. CDR3 amino acids: CASSLYQVLGKNIQYF. CDR3 nucleotide sequence: TGTGCCAGCAGTTTGTACCAAGTGTTAGGCAAAAACATTCAGTACTTC.

This clonotype was detected a few times. The chain is built from TRBV29-1 and TRBJ2-1; D is ambiguous. V shed 3 bases and J shed 0 bases, with 9 bases lying between them. Germline assignment: CDR1 SQVTM and CDR2 ANQGSEA. This CDR3 spans 14 amino acids. The CDR3 reads CSVESGPSYNEQFF. In DNA, the CDR3 is TGCAGCGTTGAGTCCGGTCCCTCCTACAATGAGCAGTTCTTC.

J is TRBJ2-4 and V is TRBV7-9; 11 bases are a match to TRBD1. The DNA end favors TRBJ2-7, so the J call may be wrong. Germline V lookup: CDR1 SEHNR, CDR2 FQNEAQ (reference sequence). The CDR3 spans 13 residues. As DNA, the CDR3 is TGTGCCAGTGGACAGGGGGCTTGGCACGAGCAGTACTTC. Amino acids: CASGQGAWHEQYF.

The rearrangement uses TRBV6-5 and TRBJ2-3; D is ambiguous. The length of the CDR3 is 13 residues. Germline CDR1 is MNHEY and CDR2 is SVGAGI. V was shortened by 3 bases and J by 4 bases, with 8 bases between the two germline ends. The CDR3 sequence is CASSYRWADTQYF. The CDR3 nucleotides read TGTGCCAGCAGTTATCGGTGGGCAGATACGCAGTATTTT.

The rearrangement links TRBV4-2 to TRBJ1-1; tentatively, D is TRBD1 (5 bases). This CDR3 has 14 residues. The germline gives CDR1 LGHNA, CDR2 YNFKEQ. V shed 5 bases and J shed 8 bases, with 18 bases lying between them. CDR3 in DNA: TGTGCCAGCAGCGCCTCCCTTGGGCAGGGCGAAGCTTTCTTT. Translating it yields CASSASLGQGEAFF.

V is TRBV27 and J is TRBJ1-2; TRBD1 matches at 8 bases. This CDR3 region has 16 residues. CDR1 MNHEY and CDR2 SMNVEV come from the germline V gene (reference sequence). J lost 2 bases, V lost 7 bases, and 12 bases had no gene match. This CDR3 reads CASTPFITGGNYGYTF. As DNA, the CDR3 is TGTGCCAGCACCCCATTTATCACAGGGGGGAACTATGGCTACACCTTC.

Here the CDR3 DNA reads TGTGCCAGCAGCGTAGGGCGGGAGAGTATCCATGAGCAGTTCTTC. Protein product: CASSVGRESIHEQFF. The gene calls are TRBV9 and TRBJ2-1; 7 bases are a match to TRBD2. Germline CDR1 and CDR2: SGDLS and YYNGEE. V gave up 0 bases and J gave up 8 bases; unmatched junction bases: 8. The CDR3 loop spans 15 amino acids.

The genes are TRBV19 and TRBJ2-3, with a weak D call TRBD2 (5 bases). V dropped 6 bases and J dropped 5 bases, with 18 bases sitting between them. CDR3 size: 15 residues. CDR1 and CDR2 from the germline V gene are LNHDA and SQIVND (reference sequence). CDR3 in amino acids: CASSALAFTVDTQYF. CDR3 coding DNA: TGTGCCAGTAGCGCCCTAGCCTTCACGGTAGATACGCAGTATTTT.

About this clonotype: A much larger clone lies one base from this, so it may be a read error. The chain is built from TRBV5-1 and TRBJ2-6, with D possibly TRBD1 on 5 matching bases. The germline V gene has CDR1 SGHRS and CDR2 YFSETQ. This CDR3 contains 15 residues. This chain's CDR3 is CASSSQGKGANVRTF. For the CDR3, the DNA is TGCGCCAGCAGCAGCCAAGGGAAAGGGGCCAACGTCCGGACTTTC.

The rearrangement joins TRBV4-1 to TRBJ2-1; 8 nucleotides agree with TRBD2. The CDR3 sequence is 17 residues long. Germline lookup yields CDR1 MGHRA and CDR2 YSYEKL. V gave up 2 bases and J gave up 9 bases; unmatched junction bases: 15. CDR3 nucleotides: TGCGCCAGCAGCCAATCACCGATTCGAGTTGCGGGAGGTGAGCAGTTCTTC. Translating it yields CASSQSPIRVAGGEQFF.

This clonotype was seen repeatedly, ten times or more. The chain uses TRBV28 and TRBJ2-5; possible D gene TRBD1, 6 bases. The germline V gene has CDR1 MDHEN and CDR2 SYDVKM. V lost 2 bases to trimming and J lost 2 bases, with 15 bases between them. The CDR3 loop spans 16 amino acids. The CDR3 is CASSLRGRGPQETQYF. The CDR3 nucleotides are TGTGCCAGCAGTTTAAGGGGCAGGGGCCCTCAAGAGACCCAGTACTTC.

CDR3 nucleotide sequence: TGTGCCAGCAGTTTCTTCGGGAGGGCCTACAATGAGCAGTTCTTC. This codes for CASSFFGRAYNEQFF. The chain links TRBV27 to TRBJ2-1; 8 bases fit TRBD2. The trim removed 3 bases at V and 2 bases at J, leaving 3 bases unmatched. CDR3 size: 15 residues. The germline CDR1 and CDR2 sequences are MNHEY and SMNVEV (reference sequence).

This chain connects TRBV12-3 or TRBV12-4 to TRBJ2-5; the D gene could be TRBD1 or TRBD2 (5 bases each). The CDR3 totals 16 residues. The germline V and J ends were trimmed by 2 bases and 1 base, with 14 bases remaining between them. In DNA, the CDR3 is TGTGCCAGCAGTTTACATGTGTCGAGGGGCCAAGAGACCCAGTACTTC. Translation: CASSLHVSRGQETQYF.

This chain links TRBV20-1 with TRBJ2-1, with 11 bases identical to TRBD2. V dropped 6 bases and J dropped 4; count of bases not matched to a gene: 5. Germline V lookup: CDR1 DFQATT, CDR2 SNEGSKA (reference sequence). CDR3 length: 14 residues. The DNA for the CDR3 is TGCAGTGCCCTGACTAGCGGGGTGTACAATGAGCAGTTCTTC. It specifies CSALTSGVYNEQFF.

The chain joins TRBV4-1 to TRBJ2-3; TRBD2 is a possible D gene (5 bases). Germline V gene data show CDR1 as MGHRA and CDR2 as YSYEKL. The germline V and J ends were trimmed by 0 bases and 3 bases, with 13 bases remaining between them. This CDR3 spans 16 amino acids. CDR3 loop: CASSQEGGRWTDTQYF. The CDR3 DNA reads as TGCGCCAGCAGCCAAGAGGGTGGGAGATGGACAGATACGCAGTATTTT.

This chain links TRBV7-6 with TRBJ2-5, with TRBD2 matching 13 bases. Germline V gene lookup returns CDR1 SGHVS and CDR2 FNYEAQ. Trimming at V came to 5 bases and at J to 1 base, leaving 1 base not matched to a gene. This CDR3 is 15 amino acids long. The DNA for the CDR3 is TGTGCCAGCAGCACTAGCGGGGGGGTCCAAGAGACCCAGTACTTC. Amino acid sequence: CASSTSGGVQETQYF.